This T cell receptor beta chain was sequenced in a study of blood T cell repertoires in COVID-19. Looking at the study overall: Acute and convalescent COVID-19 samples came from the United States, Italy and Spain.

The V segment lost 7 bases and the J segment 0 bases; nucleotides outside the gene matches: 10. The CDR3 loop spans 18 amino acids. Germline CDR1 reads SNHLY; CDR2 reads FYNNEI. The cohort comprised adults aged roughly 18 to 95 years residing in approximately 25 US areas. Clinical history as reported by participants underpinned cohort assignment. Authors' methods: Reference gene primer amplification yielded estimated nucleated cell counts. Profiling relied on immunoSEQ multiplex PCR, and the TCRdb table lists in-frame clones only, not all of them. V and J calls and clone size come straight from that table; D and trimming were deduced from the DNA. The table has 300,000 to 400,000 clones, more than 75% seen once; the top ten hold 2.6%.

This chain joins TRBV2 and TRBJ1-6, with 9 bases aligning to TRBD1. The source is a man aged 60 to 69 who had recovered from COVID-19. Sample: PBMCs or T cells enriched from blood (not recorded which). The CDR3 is CASTRTGVLSSYNSPLHF. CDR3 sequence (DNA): TGTGCCAGCACCCGGACAGGGGTCTTAAGCTCCTATAATTCACCCCTCCACTTT.